This T cell receptor beta chain was obtained from a study of vaccination and CD4 T cells after COVID-19. Notes on this clonotype: Its antigen is currently unknown.

The CDR3 contains 19 residues. The ends lost 5 bases at V and 7 bases at J; junction bases unmatched: 14. Germline V lookup: CDR1 LNHDA, CDR2 SQIVND (reference sequence). CD4+ T cells that had been cultured provided DNA sequenced with the Oncomine TCR Beta short-read assay. TCRdb re-called the PCR reads with MiXCR, one entry per CDR3 protein. There are around 7,400 distinct CDR3 sequences in the sample; approximately 55% occur only once, and 18% lies in the top ten. The treatment denotes: approximately 10-day PBMC culture with coronavirus spike peptide pools or control peptides (ViraFEST assay). CD4+ T cells that came from the unexposed donor were collected before the COVID-19 pandemic (2011-2018). Using peptide pools, antigen-specific T cells were expanded in ViraFEST before TCRs were sequenced. Unexposed donors' CD4+ T cells were tested against SARS-CoV-2 S/N and four cold-coronavirus spikes when cell numbers allowed.

This TCR was recovered from a human donor in good health. The chain uses TRBV19 and TRBJ2-2; 15 bases are a match to TRBD2. Sample: CD4+ T cells from blood, cultured in vitro. Written as DNA, the CDR3 is TGTGCCAGTAGTCCCCTTTTTGGACTAGCGGGAGGGAATGGCGGGGAGCTGTTTTTT. Protein product: CASSPLFGLAGGNGGELFF.